The rows below give T cell receptor beta chains drawn from one sample of a study of blood T cells in healthy people across ages. Using its own MiXCR run on the 5' RACE reads, TCRdb lists one record per CDR3 protein. The data show approximately 700,000 distinct CDR3 sequences, about 32% seen once. The sequenced material came from blood. Receptor source: a woman older than 75 in good health. The CDR3 runs from the conserved cysteine through the conserved F or W. The D gene is left open where the match is weak. The listing skips clone size in some rows; elsewhere it reads once, few, many or a size class.

TRBD1	-	TRBV20-1	TRBJ2-7	CSALPGTGDEQYF	TGCAGTGCTCTTCCCGGGACAGGGGACGAGCAGTACTTC
-	-	TRBV24-1	TRBJ1-2	CATSEEGPGNYGYTF	TGTGCCACCAGTGAGGAAGGACCGGGGAACTATGGCTACACCTTC
-	many	TRBV9	TRBJ1-1	CASSVGTGQDTEAFF	TGTGCCAGCAGCGTAGGTACAGGGCAGGACACTGAAGCTTTCTTT
TRBD1	many	TRBV6-5	TRBJ2-5	CASSYFRQGGETQYF	TGTGCCAGCAGTTACTTTCGACAGGGGGGGGAGACCCAGTACTTC
-	many	TRBV7-6	TRBJ2-1	CASSLRQGFSYNEQFF	TGTGCCAGCAGCTTACGGCAGGGGTTCTCCTACAATGAGCAGTTCTTC
-	-	TRBV7-3	TRBJ2-3	CASSLSRVDTQYF	TGTGCCAGCAGCTTAAGTCGGGTAGATACGCAGTATTTT
TRBD2	many	TRBV5-1	TRBJ2-5	CASTRTSGGLQETQYF	TGCGCCAGCACCCGGACTAGCGGGGGACTCCAAGAGACCCAGTACTTC
-	many	TRBV7-2	TRBJ2-7	CASSLSVDYEQYF	TGTGCCAGCAGCTTAAGTGTGGACTACGAGCAGTACTTC
-	-	TRBV12-3/TRBV12-4	TRBJ2-3	CASSPGVPVDAEYF	TGTGCCAGCAGTCCCGGAGTGCCGGTAGATGCGGAGTATTTT
-	many	TRBV29-1	TRBJ2-1	CSAATSYNEQFF	TGCAGCGCTGCAACCTCTTACAATGAGCAGTTCTTC
-	-	TRBV7-9	TRBJ1-2	CASSRGLGGYTF	TGTGCCAGCAGCAGGGGTCTCGGTGGCTACACCTTC
TRBD2	many	TRBV29-1	TRBJ2-5	CSVRTSGGRQETQYF	TGCAGCGTTAGGACTAGCGGGGGTCGGCAAGAGACCCAGTACTTC
-	many	TRBV4-1	TRBJ2-5	CASSQEGSGRETQYF	TGCGCCAGCAGCCAAGAAGGGTCAGGGAGGGAGACCCAGTACTTC
-	many	TRBV6-1	TRBJ2-5	CASIGLVTQYF	TGTGCCAGCATCGGGTTGGTGACCCAGTACTTC
-	many	TRBV25-1	TRBJ1-6	CASSGESYNSPLHF	TGTGCCAGCAGCGGGGAATCCTATAATTCACCCCTCCACTTT
TRBD1	-	TRBV20-1	TRBJ2-7	CSAPVGGLRSYEQYF	TGCAGTGCGCCCGTAGGGGGCCTTAGATCCTACGAGCAGTACTTC
TRBD1	-	TRBV7-2	TRBJ1-1	CASSLDAGDRVMNIEAFF	TGTGCCAGCAGCTTAGACGCCGGGGACAGAGTTATGAACATTGAAGCTTTCTTT
TRBD1	-	TRBV12-3/TRBV12-4	TRBJ1-1	CASSRDRVLWSDTEAFF	TGTGCCAGCAGCCGGGACAGAGTCCTTTGGAGCGACACTGAAGCTTTCTTT
-	-	TRBV28	TRBJ2-6	CASTPGTESGNVLTF	TGTGCCAGCACCCCAGGAACAGAGTCGGGCAATGTCCTGACTTTC
-	many	TRBV7-3	TRBJ2-7	CASSLWAGPYEQYF	TGTGCCAGCAGCTTATGGGCCGGGCCCTACGAGCAGTACTTC
-	many	TRBV5-5	TRBJ1-2	CASSETARGYTF	TGTGCCAGCAGCGAGACAGCTCGCGGCTACACCTTC
TRBD1	few	TRBV28	TRBJ1-5	CASSDRERNQPQHF	TGTGCCAGCAGTGACAGGGAGAGGAATCAGCCCCAGCATTTT
TRBD1	many	TRBV7-2	TRBJ2-7	CASSSGTGGFYEQYF	TGTGCCAGCAGCTCGGGGACAGGGGGCTTCTACGAGCAGTACTTC
-	many	TRBV7-2	TRBJ2-1	CASSLGQGPNNEQFF	TGTGCCAGCAGCTTAGGGCAGGGTCCGAACAATGAGCAGTTCTTC
-	many	TRBV20-1	TRBJ2-1	CSARLQSSYNEQFF	TGCAGTGCTAGGCTGCAGAGCTCCTACAATGAGCAGTTCTTC
TRBD2	many	TRBV12-3/TRBV12-4	TRBJ2-5	CASSLARGGQETQYF	TGTGCCAGCAGTTTAGCGCGGGGGGGCCAAGAGACCCAGTACTTC